The 4 T cell receptor beta chains given below trace back to one sample, sequenced in a study of blood T cell repertoires in COVID-19. The table came from immunoSEQ multiplex PCR; TCRdb's copy has only in-frame clones and leaves some out. This sample has a few hundred thousand clones, with around 88% found just once. Sequencing was performed on peripheral blood. All receptors come from a man aged 25-40 years with acute or convalescent COVID-19.

The chain is built from TRBV28 and TRBJ2-7; D not certain. CDR1 and CDR2 from the germline V gene are MDHEN and SYDVKM. Trimming pared 5 bases from V and 5 bases from J, leaving 13 bases between. The CDR3 runs 13 residues. In DNA, the CDR3 is TGTGCCAGCAGTCGACAAGGTGGCAACGAGCAGTACTTC. Translation: CASSRQGGNEQYF.

This rearrangement joins TRBV2 to TRBJ1-1, with 7 bases that match TRBD1. Trimming took 8 bases from V and 4 from J; bases not matched to a gene: 4. The CDR3 consists of 12 residues. Germline assignment: CDR1 SNHLY and CDR2 FYNNEI. In nucleotides, the CDR3 is TGTGCCAGCGGGACAGACAGCACTGAAGCTTTCTTT. This sequence encodes CASGTDSTEAFF.

This chain uses TRBV6-5 with TRBJ2-7, with 9 bases aligning to TRBD1. CDR1 is MNHEY and CDR2 is SVGAGI in the germline V gene. With V trimmed by 6 bases and J by 6 bases, 6 bases remained unmatched. The CDR3 has 13 residues. The CDR3 protein is CASSRDREGEQYF. In DNA, the CDR3 is TGTGCCAGCAGCCGGGACAGGGAGGGCGAGCAGTACTTC.

The V call is TRBV4-2, the J call TRBJ1-2, with TRBD1 matching over 8 bases. Germline loops: CDR1 LGHNA, CDR2 YNFKEQ. This CDR3 has 15 residues. The ends lost 4 bases at V and 7 bases at J; junction bases unmatched: 11. This CDR3 reads CASSLPGGQAVGYTF. Written as DNA, the CDR3 is TGTGCCAGCAGCCTCCCGGGGGGACAGGCGGTTGGCTACACCTTC.